This TCR beta chain was documented in a study of PD-1 blockade in classical Hodgkin lymphoma. Across the whole study: Intravenous delivery of nivolumab at 3 mg/kg to patients occurred every 2 weeks.

Here immunoSEQ multiplex PCR was the method, and the copy in TCRdb shows in-frame clones only, minus some. The repertoire has over 70,000 clones, approximately 88% of them found once; the top ten carry 20% to 25%. This CDR3 has 11 residues. Germline CDR1 SGHRS, CDR2 YFSETQ. V lost 8 bases and J 5 bases, leaving 11 bases between the germline ends. General study points: Baseline diversity in complete responders resembled that of newly diagnosed patients. Significant TCR diversity gains by C4D1 occurred in CD4+ but not CD8+ cells. After ASCT, patients who started nivolumab under 1 year later were excluded.

Note on this clone: Its cognate antigen is unknown.

Every patient relapsed after autologous stem cell transplantation, and brentuximab vedotin exposure varied. This specimen consisted of peripheral blood mononuclear cells (PBMCs), obtained at baseline. The clonotype comes from a human donor with classical Hodgkin lymphoma. The chain is built from TRBV5-1 and TRBJ2-7; D is tentatively TRBD1 or TRBD2 (5 bases each). CDR3 residues: CARNEGNEQYF. As DNA, the CDR3 is TGCGCCAGAAACGAGGGGAACGAGCAGTACTTC. Using reference TRBV5-1 and TRBJ2-7 for the parts outside the CDR3, the full variable domain is KAGVTQTPRYLIKTRGQQVTLSCSPISGHRSVSWYQQTPGQGLQFLFEYFSETQRNKGNFPGRFSGRQFSNSRSEMNVSTLELGDSALYLCARNEGNEQYFGPGTRLTVT.